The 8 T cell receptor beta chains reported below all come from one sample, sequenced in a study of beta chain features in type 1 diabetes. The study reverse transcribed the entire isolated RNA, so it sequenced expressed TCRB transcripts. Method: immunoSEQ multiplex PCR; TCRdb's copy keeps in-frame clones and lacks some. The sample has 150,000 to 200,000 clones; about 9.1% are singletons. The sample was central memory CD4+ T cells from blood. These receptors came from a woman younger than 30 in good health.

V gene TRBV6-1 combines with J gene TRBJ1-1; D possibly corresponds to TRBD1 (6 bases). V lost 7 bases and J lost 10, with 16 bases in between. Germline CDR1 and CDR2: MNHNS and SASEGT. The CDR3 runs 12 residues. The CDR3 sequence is CASTPTRGSAFF. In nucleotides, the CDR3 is TGTGCCAGCACCCCAACCAGGGGATCAGCTTTCTTT.

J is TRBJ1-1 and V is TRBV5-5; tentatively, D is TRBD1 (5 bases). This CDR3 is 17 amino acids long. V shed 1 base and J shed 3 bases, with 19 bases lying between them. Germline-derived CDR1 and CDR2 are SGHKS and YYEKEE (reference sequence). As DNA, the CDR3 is TGTGCCAGCAGCTTGCCTGGACACCGTCCGGTTTACACTGAAGCTTTCTTT. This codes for CASSLPGHRPVYTEAFF. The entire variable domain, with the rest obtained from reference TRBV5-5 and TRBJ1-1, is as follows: DAGVTQSPTHLIKTRGQQVTLRCSPISGHKSVSWYQQVLGQGPQFIFQYYEKEERGRGNFPDRFSARQFPNYSSELNVNALLLGDSALYLCASSLPGHRPVYTEAFFGQGTRLTVV.

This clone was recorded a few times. The CDR3 loop is CASSLMAAGTYNEQFF. The CDR3 DNA follows: TGTGCCAGCAGCTTAATGGCCGCAGGCACCTACAATGAGCAGTTCTTC. The chain is built from TRBV7-3 and TRBJ2-1; D is ambiguous. Trimming took 1 base from V and 2 from J, leaving 12 bases between them. Per germline, CDR1 SGHTA and CDR2 FQGTGA. There are 16 residues in the CDR3.

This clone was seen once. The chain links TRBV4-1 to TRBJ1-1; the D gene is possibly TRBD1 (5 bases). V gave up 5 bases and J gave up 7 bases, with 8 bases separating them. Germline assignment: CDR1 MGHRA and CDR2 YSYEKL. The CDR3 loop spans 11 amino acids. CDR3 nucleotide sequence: TGCGCCAGCAGCAGGGGTGGTGAAGCTTTCTTT. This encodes CASSRGGEAFF.

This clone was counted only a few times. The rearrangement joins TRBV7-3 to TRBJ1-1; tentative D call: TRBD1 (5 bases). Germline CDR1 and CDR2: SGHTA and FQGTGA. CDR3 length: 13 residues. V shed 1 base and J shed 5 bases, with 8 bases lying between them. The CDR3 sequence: CASSLNGGTEAFF. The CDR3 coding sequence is TGTGCCAGCAGCTTAAACGGGGGAACTGAAGCTTTCTTT.

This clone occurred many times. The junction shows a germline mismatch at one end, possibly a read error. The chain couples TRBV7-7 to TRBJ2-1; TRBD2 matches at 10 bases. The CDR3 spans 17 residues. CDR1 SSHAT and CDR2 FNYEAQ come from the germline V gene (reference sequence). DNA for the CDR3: TGTGCTAGCAGCTCGGGTAGCGGGGGGCCCGTGGGCAATGAGCAGTTCTTC. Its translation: CASSSGSGGPVGNEQFF. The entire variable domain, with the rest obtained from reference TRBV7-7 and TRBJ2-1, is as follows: GAGVSQSPRYKVTKRGQDVTLRCDPISSHATLYWYQQALGQGPEFLTYFNYEAQPDKSGLPSDRFSAERPEGSISTLTIQRTEQRDSAMYRCASSSGSGGPVGNEQFFGPGTRLTVL.

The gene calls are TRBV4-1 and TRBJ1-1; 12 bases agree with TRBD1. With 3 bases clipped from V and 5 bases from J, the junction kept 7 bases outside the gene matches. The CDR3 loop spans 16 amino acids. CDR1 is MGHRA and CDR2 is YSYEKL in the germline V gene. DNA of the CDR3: TGCGCCAGCAGCCAGGGACAGGGGGCAACCGGGACTGAAGCTTTCTTT. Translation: CASSQGQGATGTEAFF.

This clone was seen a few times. The CDR3 is CASSKGLQETQYF. The CDR3 DNA sequence: TGCGCCAGCAGCAAGGGACTTCAAGAGACCCAGTACTTC. The chain employs TRBV5-1 and TRBJ2-5, with D possibly being TRBD2 (6 bases). Looked up from germline, CDR1 is SGHRS and CDR2 is YFSETQ. Between the trimmed V and J ends, which lost 4 bases and 2 bases, there was a span of 9 bases. The CDR3 has 13 amino acids. Variable domain in full (rest from reference TRBV5-1 and TRBJ2-5): KAGVTQTPRYLIKTRGQQVTLSCSPISGHRSVSWYQQTPGQGLQFLFEYFSETQRNKGNFPGRFSGRQFSNSRSEMNVSTLELGDSALYLCASSKGLQETQYFGPGTRLLVL.